This T cell receptor (beta chain) was obtained from a study of STAT5B mutations in CD4+ large granular lymphocyte leukemia. About the study: The CDR3 'QG' motif was associated with a particular HLA allele among healthy donors.

On this clone itself: Its antigen is unidentified.

This was a survey-level run. The table came from immunoSEQ multiplex PCR; TCRdb's copy has only in-frame clones and leaves some out. The repertoire includes about 30,000 clones, around 85% of them detected once, and roughly 2.2% sits in the top ten. Notes on the study in general: Compared with healthy controls (2/35), patient top clones favored TRBV06 (8/27).

The CDR3 sequence is 15 residues long. The germline V gene has CDR1 SGHNT and CDR2 YENEEA. The TCR originated in a human donor in good health. The gene calls are TRBV11-3 and TRBJ2-5, with D maybe TRBD1 (6 bases). The end of the DNA is better explained by TRBJ2-7, so the J call may be wrong. Sample: CD4+ T cells from blood buffy coats. This CDR3 is CASSSQQGSSYEQYF. DNA for the CDR3: TGTGCCAGCAGCTCTCAACAGGGCAGCTCCTACGAGCAGTACTTC.